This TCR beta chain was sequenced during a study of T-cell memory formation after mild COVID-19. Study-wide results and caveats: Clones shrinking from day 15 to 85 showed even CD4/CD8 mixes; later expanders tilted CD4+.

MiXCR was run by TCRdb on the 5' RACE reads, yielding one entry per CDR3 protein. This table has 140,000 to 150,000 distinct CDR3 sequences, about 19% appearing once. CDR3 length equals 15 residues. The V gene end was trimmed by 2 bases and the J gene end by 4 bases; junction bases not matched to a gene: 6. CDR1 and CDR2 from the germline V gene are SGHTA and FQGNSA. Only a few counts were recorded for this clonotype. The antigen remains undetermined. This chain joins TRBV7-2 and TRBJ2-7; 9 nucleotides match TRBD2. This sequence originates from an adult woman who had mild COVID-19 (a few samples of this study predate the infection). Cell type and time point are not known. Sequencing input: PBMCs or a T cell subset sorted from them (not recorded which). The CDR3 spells CASSLTASGTYEQYF. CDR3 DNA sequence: TGTGCCAGCAGCTTAACGGCTAGCGGGACTTACGAGCAGTACTTC.